This T cell receptor beta chain appears in the sequencing data of a study of Ad26.COV2.S vaccination and SARS-CoV-2 variants. Study-level background: Into the muscle, Ad26.COV2.S was dosed once or twice, 56 days apart. Study results and caveats: Individuals receiving vaccine had higher spike-specific TCR breadth than placebo recipients did. With respect to non-spike TCR breadth, vaccine and placebo recipients were similar.

Only in-frame clones appear in the TCRdb table, and some are missing; sequencing was by immunoSEQ multiplex PCR. Of roughly 450,000 clones in the sample, around nine tenths were seen once. Points on this clone: Its antigen is as yet unknown.

V lost 6 bases and J lost 2; bases outside the gene matches: 7. The CDR3 contains 15 residues. Germline assignment: CDR1 SNHLY and CDR2 FYNNEI. Noted treatment: around 19 received Ad26.COV2.S at low or high dose, single or two shots; a few received placebo; per-sample allocation not given. Specimens were obtained on day 63 following the first vaccine or placebo injection. Cohort 1b enrolled adults aged 18-55 years in Boston. This TCR came from a person between 18 and 60 years old who received the Ad26.COV2.S COVID-19 vaccine or a placebo. This chain joins TRBV2 and TRBJ1-5; 7 positions match TRBD1. Source: peripheral blood, taken in a trial of Ad26.COV2.S vaccine versus placebo. DNA of the CDR3: TGTGCCAGCAGGGCCGGGACAGAAGGCAATCAGCCCCAGCATTTT. Its translation is CASRAGTEGNQPQHF.